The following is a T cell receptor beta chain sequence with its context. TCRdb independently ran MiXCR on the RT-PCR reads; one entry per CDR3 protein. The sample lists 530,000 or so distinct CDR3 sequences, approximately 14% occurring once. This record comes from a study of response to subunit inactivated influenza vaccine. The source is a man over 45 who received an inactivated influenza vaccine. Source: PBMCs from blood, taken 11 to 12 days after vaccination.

CDR3 in amino acids: CSARETGTDYNEQFF. In nucleotides, the CDR3 is TGCAGTGCTAGAGAAACCGGGACAGACTACAATGAGCAGTTCTTC. J is TRBJ2-1 and V is TRBV20-1; TRBD1 matches 7 bases. Germline CDR1 DFQATT, CDR2 SNEGSKA (reference sequence). The CDR3 extends over 15 amino acids. J gave up 3 bases and V 0 bases, and 5 bases lay outside the gene matches.